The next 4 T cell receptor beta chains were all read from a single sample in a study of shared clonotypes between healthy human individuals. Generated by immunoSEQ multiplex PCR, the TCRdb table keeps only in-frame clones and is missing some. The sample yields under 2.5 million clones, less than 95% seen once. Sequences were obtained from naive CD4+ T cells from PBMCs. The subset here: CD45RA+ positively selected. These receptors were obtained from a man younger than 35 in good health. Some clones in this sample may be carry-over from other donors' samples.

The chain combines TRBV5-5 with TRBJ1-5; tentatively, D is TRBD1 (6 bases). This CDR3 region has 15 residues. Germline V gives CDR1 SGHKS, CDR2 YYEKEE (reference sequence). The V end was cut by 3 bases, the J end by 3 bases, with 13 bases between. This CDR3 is CASSWEGGTNQPQHF. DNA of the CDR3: TGTGCCAGCAGCTGGGAGGGGGGCACCAATCAGCCCCAGCATTTT. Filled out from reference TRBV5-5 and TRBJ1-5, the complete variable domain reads DAGVTQSPTHLIKTRGQQVTLRCSPISGHKSVSWYQQVLGQGPQFIFQYYEKEERGRGNFPDRFSARQFPNYSSELNVNALLLGDSALYLCASSWEGGTNQPQHFGDGTRLSIL.

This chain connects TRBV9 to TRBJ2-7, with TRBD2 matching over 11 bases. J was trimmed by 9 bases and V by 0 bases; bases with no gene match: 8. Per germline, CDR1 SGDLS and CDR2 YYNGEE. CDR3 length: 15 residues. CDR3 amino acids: CASSVDLTSGRPQYF. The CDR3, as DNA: TGTGCCAGCAGCGTAGATCTTACTAGCGGGAGACCGCAGTACTTC.

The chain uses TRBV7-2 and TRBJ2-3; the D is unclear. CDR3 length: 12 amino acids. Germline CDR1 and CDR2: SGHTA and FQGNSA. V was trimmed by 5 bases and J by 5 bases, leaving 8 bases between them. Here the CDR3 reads CASSEPGDTQYF. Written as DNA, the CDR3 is TGTGCCAGCAGCGAGCCCGGAGATACGCAGTATTTT.

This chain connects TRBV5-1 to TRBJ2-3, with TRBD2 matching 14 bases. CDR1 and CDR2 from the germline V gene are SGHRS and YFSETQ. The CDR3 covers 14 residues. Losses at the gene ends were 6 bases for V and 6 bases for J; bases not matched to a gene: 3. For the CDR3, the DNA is TGCGCCAGCATGGGACTAGCGGGAGAGGATACGCAGTATTTT. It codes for CASMGLAGEDTQYF.